The following is a TCR beta chain sequence with its context. As yet, its antigen is unknown. This sample is part of a study of T cells expressing NK-cell markers. Study-wide background: Seven HCMV-seropositive donors and one seronegative donor made up the eight sequenced donors.

General observations from the study: Dominant NKG2C+ clonotypes made up about 1.0-7.5% of CD8+ T cells in about six donors.

TCRdb reprocessed the 5' RACE reads and stores each CDR3 protein as one record, lacking DNA. Recorded here are over 150,000 distinct CDR3 sequences; the top ten clones represent 20%. Germline assignment: CDR1 MDHEN and CDR2 SYDVKM. The CDR3 is 13 amino acids. Specimen: blood T cells: a sorted CD56 or NKG2C T cell subset, CD4+ or CD8+ T cells, or bulk PBMC T cells (not recorded which). The chain is built from TRBV28 and TRBJ2-7; TCRdb's assignment of TRBD1 cannot be checked, as there is no DNA. This sequence was found in a man aged 18 to 69 in good health. CDR3 residues: CASNLEGAGEQYF.